The 25 T cell receptor beta chains reported below all come from one sample, sequenced in a study of a mutant IDH1 vaccine in newly diagnosed glioma. Profiled with immunoSEQ multiplex PCR; TCRdb holds only in-frame clones, not every one. The sample has around 100,000 clones, around 79% seen once. Time point specified: baseline, week 1 (first vaccination visit). Documented treatment: pre-vaccination baseline after standard-of-care therapy. The material sequenced was PBMCs, taken from a glioma patient treated with radiotherapy, temozolomide or both. All receptors come from a man aged 35-49 years with glioma. Some clones in this sample may be carry-over from other donors' samples.

V and J are TRBV25-1 and TRBJ2-7; 7 bases line up with TRBD2. The CDR3 length is 12 residues. V was pared by 4 bases and J by 12 bases, with 9 bases of the junction left unmatched. The germline V gene encodes CDR1 MGHDK and CDR2 SYGVNS. The chain's CDR3 is CASSGGGGRTYF. The DNA of the CDR3 is TGTGCCAGCAGTGGGGGGGGAGGACGGACGTACTTC.

This rearrangement joins TRBV30 to TRBJ2-5; D gene unclear. Trimming took off 3 bases at V and 4 bases at J, with 12 bases between the two ends. CDR1 is GTSNPN, CDR2 SVGIG, per germline (reference sequence). The CDR3 runs to 13 residues. CDR3 coding DNA: TGTGCCTGGAGATGGCAAGGAGTAGAGACCCAGTACTTC. Protein: CAWRWQGVETQYF.

V is TRBV15 and J is TRBJ2-2; no reliable D call. The V and J ends lost 0 bases and 4 bases respectively, with 15 bases between them. The CDR3 has 17 amino acids. Germline V gene sequence: CDR1 LNHNV, CDR2 YYDKDF (reference sequence). Here the CDR3 reads CATSRDKAVGVTGELFF. The CDR3 region has the DNA TGTGCCACCAGCAGAGATAAGGCAGTTGGAGTCACCGGGGAGCTGTTTTTT.

J is TRBJ2-7 and V is TRBV2, with 15 positions matching TRBD2. The CDR3 spans 15 residues. CDR1 SNHLY and CDR2 FYNNEI come from the germline V gene. Trimming at V came to 4 bases and at J to 7 bases, leaving 5 bases not matched to a gene. This chain's CDR3 is CASSALGLAGGEQYF. CDR3 coding DNA: TGTGCCAGCAGTGCGCTAGGACTAGCGGGGGGGGAGCAGTACTTC.

The chain couples TRBV4-1 to TRBJ2-7, with D maybe TRBD2 (5 bases). The CDR3 is 15 residues long. The V and J ends lost 6 bases and 5 bases respectively, with 20 bases between them. CDR1 and CDR2 from the germline V gene are MGHRA and YSYEKL. CDR3 amino acids: CASRPRLPGSDEQYF. CDR3 bases: TGCGCCAGCAGGCCAAGATTACCGGGGAGCGACGAGCAGTACTTC.

This clone was observed once. The chain links TRBV7-9 to TRBJ1-1; D gene uncertain. V was pared by 2 bases and J by 7 bases, with 20 bases between. CDR3 size: 16 residues. The germline gives CDR1 SEHNR, CDR2 FQNEAQ (reference sequence). As DNA, the CDR3 is TGTGCCAGCAGCTTACGCGGAGGGCCATCGCGAATTGAAGCTTTCTTT. It is translated as CASSLRGGPSRIEAFF.

The chain carries TRBV5-6 and TRBJ2-2; TRBD2 matches 12 bases. V lost 2 bases, J lost 3 bases, and 8 bases stayed unmatched. CDR3 length equals 18 residues. Germline V lookup: CDR1 SGHDT, CDR2 YYEEEE. DNA of the CDR3: TGTGCCAGCAGCTTTCGACTAGCGGGGGCCGATTACACCGGGGAGCTGTTTTTT. Amino acids: CASSFRLAGADYTGELFF.

The chain combines TRBV2 with TRBJ2-7; 11 positions agree with TRBD2. The CDR3 covers 18 residues. Germline CDR1 is SNHLY and CDR2 is FYNNEI. The ends lost 4 bases at V and 2 bases at J; junction bases unmatched: 13. CDR3 nucleotides: TGTGCCAGCAGTGCCGCGTACTTAGGGACTAGCGGAACCTACGAGCAGTACTTC. Protein: CASSAAYLGTSGTYEQYF.

The V and J genes are TRBV10-3 and TRBJ1-5; D unclear. V lost 0 bases to trimming and J lost 4 bases, with 4 bases between them. CDR1 is ENHRY and CDR2 is SYGVKD in the germline V gene. The CDR3 consists of 13 residues. The CDR3 sequence is CAISESINQPQHF. The DNA of the CDR3 is TGTGCCATCAGTGAGTCGATTAATCAGCCCCAGCATTTT.

The CDR3 spells CASSGTGVKETQYF. The CDR3 region has the DNA TGTGCCAGCAGCGGTACAGGGGTGAAGGAGACCCAGTACTTC. The J gene is TRBJ2-5, the V gene TRBV27; 7 bases match TRBD1. Per germline, CDR1 MNHEY and CDR2 SMNVEV (reference sequence). CDR3 length: 14 amino acids. Trimming took 6 bases from V and 5 from J; bases not matched to a gene: 9.

About this clone itself: Other DNA sequences in the same sample also yield this CDR3. The chain links TRBV29-1 to TRBJ1-1; TRBD1 might be the D (6 bases). CDR1 and CDR2 (germline): SQVTM, ANQGSEA. The length of the CDR3 is 12 residues. V lost 6 bases, J lost 2 bases, and 10 bases lay in between. The CDR3 nucleotides read TGCAGCGTAAACAGGGTCAACACTGAAGCTTTCTTT. Protein: CSVNRVNTEAFF.

The genes are TRBV15 and TRBJ2-1, with a tentative D call TRBD2 (7 bases). V lost 3 bases and J lost 7, with 16 bases in between. CDR1 is LNHNV, CDR2 YYDKDF, per germline (reference sequence). The CDR3 consists of 15 residues. DNA for the CDR3: TGTGCCACCAGCAGGTGGGGGGGGCTCGGGAATGAGCAGTTCTTC. This codes for CATSRWGGLGNEQFF.

This chain joins TRBV6-5 and TRBJ2-7, with D perhaps assigned TRBD1 or TRBD2 (5 bases each). Germline loops: CDR1 MNHEY, CDR2 SVGAGI. Trimming pared 1 base from V and 6 bases from J, leaving 16 bases between. CDR3 length equals 15 residues. CDR3 nucleotides: TGTGCCAGCAGTTACTATCGGCAGGGAGCAGGCGAGCAGTACTTC. Translating it yields CASSYYRQGAGEQYF.

The chain joins TRBV30 to TRBJ2-5; D remains unclear. Between the trimmed V and J ends, which lost 5 bases and 2 bases, there was a span of 12 bases. Germline CDR1 is GTSNPN and CDR2 is SVGIG (reference sequence). The CDR3 is 13 amino acids. The CDR3 bases are TGTGCCTGGTGGGATGAGCGTCAAGAGACCCAGTACTTC. Protein: CAWWDERQETQYF. Drawing the rest from reference TRBV30 and TRBJ2-5, the complete variable domain is SQTIHQWPATLVQPVGSPLSLECTVEGTSNPNLYWYRQAAGRGLQLLFYSVGIGQISSEVPQNLSASRPQDRQFILSSKKLLLSDSGFYLCAWWDERQETQYFGPGTRLLVL.

The chain recombines TRBV4-1 with TRBJ2-2, with D possibly TRBD1 on 6 matching bases. In germline, CDR1 is MGHRA, CDR2 YSYEKL. With 1 base removed from V and 5 bases from J, the gap between germline ends came to 14 bases. The CDR3 loop spans 16 amino acids. CDR3 amino acids: CASSQAQGLPTGELFF. The CDR3 DNA is TGCGCCAGCAGCCAAGCACAGGGCCTTCCAACCGGGGAGCTGTTTTTT.

The V and J genes are TRBV27 and TRBJ1-2; weak D call: TRBD1 (6 bases). This CDR3 comprises 15 residues. The germline V gene encodes CDR1 MNHEY and CDR2 SMNVEV (reference sequence). The V gene lost 4 bases and the J gene lost 3 bases, with 15 bases spanning the gap. The CDR3 DNA sequence: TGTGCCAGCAGTTCGCAGGGGTTTGGGGACTATGGCTACACCTTC. This codes for CASSSQGFGDYGYTF.

The V gene is TRBV6-1, the J gene TRBJ1-5; 9 bases align to TRBD1. CDR1 is MNHNS, CDR2 SASEGT, per germline. V dropped 4 bases and J dropped 6; count of bases not matched to a gene: 7. CDR3 size: 15 residues. The CDR3, as DNA: TGTGCCAGCAGTGGAGACAGGGGGGTTCGTCAGCCCCAGCATTTT. Translating gives CASSGDRGVRQPQHF.

This chain connects TRBV18 to TRBJ1-1; D remains unclear. Germline V gene sequence: CDR1 KGHSH, CDR2 LQKENI. V lost 3 bases and J 1 base, leaving 3 bases between the germline ends. There are 12 residues in the CDR3. The CDR3 here is CASSPQNTEAFF. The CDR3 DNA follows: TGTGCCAGCTCACCCCAGAACACTGAAGCTTTCTTT.

This clone came up once. The rearrangement links TRBV9 to TRBJ2-3; 13 nucleotides agree with TRBD2. V was pared by 7 bases and J by 2 bases, with 7 bases of the junction left unmatched. Germline V gene sequence: CDR1 SGDLS, CDR2 YYNGEE. CDR3 length: 16 residues. Here the CDR3 DNA reads TGTGCCAGCGGGAAGGGACTAGCGGGGAACACAGATACGCAGTATTTT. Encoded protein: CASGKGLAGNTDTQYF.

The chain recombines TRBV5-1 with TRBJ1-1; D remains unclear. Per germline, CDR1 SGHRS and CDR2 YFSETQ. Between the trimmed V and J ends, which lost 0 bases and 0 bases, there was a span of 9 bases. This CDR3 has 15 amino acids. CDR3 DNA sequence: TGCGCCAGCAGCTTGGTGGGCAGCTTGAACACTGAAGCTTTCTTT. It codes for CASSLVGSLNTEAFF.

The J gene is TRBJ2-1, the V gene TRBV7-9; 8 bases are shared with TRBD2. The V gene end was trimmed by 3 bases and the J gene end by 9 bases; junction bases not matched to a gene: 1. Germline V gene sequence: CDR1 SEHNR, CDR2 FQNEAQ (reference sequence). The CDR3 consists of 12 residues. CDR3 sequence reads: CASSFAGGEQFF. In DNA form, the CDR3 reads TGTGCCAGCAGCTTTGCGGGGGGTGAGCAGTTCTTC.

The rearrangement uses TRBV19 and TRBJ1-1; D is undetermined. The CDR3 covers 15 residues. Germline CDR1 LNHDA, CDR2 SQIVND (reference sequence). V lost 5 bases and J 5 bases, leaving 18 bases between the germline ends. Here the CDR3 DNA reads TGTGCCAGTAGTGCCCGGTTGTGGGGTCGGACTGAAGCTTTCTTT. Translation: CASSARLWGRTEAFF.

This clone was recorded once. V gene TRBV9 combines with J gene TRBJ1-1, with a tentative D call TRBD1 (5 bases). The CDR3 loop spans 15 amino acids. Trimming removed 0 bases at V and 4 bases at J, with 13 bases between. CDR1 is SGDLS and CDR2 is YYNGEE in the germline V gene. Written as DNA, the CDR3 is TGTGCCAGCAGCGTAGTGGGGGGATTAGGCACTGAAGCTTTCTTT. It codes for CASSVVGGLGTEAFF.

The chain uses TRBV6-5 and TRBJ2-7; TRBD1 agrees at 8 bases. Per the germline V gene, CDR1 is MNHEY and CDR2 is SVGAGI. J lost 3 bases, V lost 1 base, and 5 bases had no gene match. CDR3 length equals 15 residues. CDR3 residues: CASSYYQGASYEQYF. CDR3 DNA sequence: TGTGCCAGCAGTTACTATCAGGGGGCCAGCTACGAGCAGTACTTC.

The genes are TRBV5-8 and TRBJ1-2; TRBD1 matches at 7 bases. After removal of 4 bases from V and 7 bases from J, the junction contained 4 bases not matched to a gene. Germline CDR1 reads SGHTS; CDR2 reads YDEGEE. The length of the CDR3 is 12 residues. Written as DNA, the CDR3 is TGTGCCAGCAGCCAAGACAGGGTTGGCTACACCTTC. Amino acids: CASSQDRVGYTF.